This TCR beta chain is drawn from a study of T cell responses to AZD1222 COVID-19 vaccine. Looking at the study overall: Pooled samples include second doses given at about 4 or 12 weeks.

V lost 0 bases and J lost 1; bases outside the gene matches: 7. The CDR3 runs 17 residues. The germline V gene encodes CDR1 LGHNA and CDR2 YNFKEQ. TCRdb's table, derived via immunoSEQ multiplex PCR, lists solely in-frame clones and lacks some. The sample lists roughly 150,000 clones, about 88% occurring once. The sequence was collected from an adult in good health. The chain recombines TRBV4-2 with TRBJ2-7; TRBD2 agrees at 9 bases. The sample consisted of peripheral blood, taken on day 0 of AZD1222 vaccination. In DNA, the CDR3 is TGTGCCAGCAGCCAAGATATGGTAGCGGGGGTATCCTACGAGCAGTACTTC. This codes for CASSQDMVAGVSYEQYF.